These T cell receptor beta chains were read from a single sample in a study of regulatory T cells in long-lasting Graves disease. Using its own MiXCR run on the multiplex PCR reads, TCRdb lists one record per CDR3 protein. The repertoire consists of around 400,000 distinct CDR3 sequences, with about a quarter occurring once and the leading ten covering approximately 26%. Sequencing used peripheral blood mononuclear cells (PBMCs), obtained when the disease was refractory, from a patient treated with antithyroid drugs. Receptors were obtained from a female donor with Graves disease. The CDR3 runs from the conserved cysteine through the conserved F or W. D genes are given only for firm matches. Clone size is given for some rows only: seen once, a few or many times, or a class if the clone is expanded.

J gene | D gene | V gene | clone size | CDR3 DNA | CDR3 protein
TRBJ1-5 | NA | TRBV19 | NA | TGTGCCAGTAGTAAGACCGGACCGCGGAGCAATCAGCCCCAGCATTTT | CASSKTGPRSNQPQHF
TRBJ2-7 | NA | TRBV20-1 | NA | TGCAGTGCTAGCCAAGCGGGTGGCTACGAGCAGTACTTC | CSASQAGGYEQYF
TRBJ1-2 | NA | TRBV7-9 | once | TGTGCCAGCAGCTTAAAGGGACATGGCTACACCTTC | CASSLKGHGYTF
TRBJ2-2 | NA | TRBV2 | NA | TGTGCCAGTGCTCAGGGGCTCACCGGGGAGCTGCTTTTT | CASAQGLTGELLF
TRBJ1-6 | TRBD1 | TRBV6-5 | NA | TGTGCCAGCAGTTACGGAGCGACAGGGGAAGGATATAATTCACCCCTCCACTTT | CASSYGATGEGYNSPLHF
TRBJ2-2 | TRBD2 | TRBV11-2 | few | TGTGCCAGCAGCTTAGTACTAGCGGACACCGGGGAGCTGTTTTTT | CASSLVLADTGELFF
TRBJ2-4 | NA | TRBV7-9 | many | TGTGCCAGCAGCTTATTGGAGAACATTCAGTACTTC | CASSLLENIQYF
TRBJ2-5 | NA | TRBV19 | NA | TGTGCCAGTAGTATGGCCCAAGAGACCCAGTACTTC | CASSMAQETQYF
TRBJ1-4 | NA | TRBV7-9 | NA | TGTGCCAGCAGCTTTTTTCCCCCCAGGGGCGGTAATGAAAAACTGTTTTTT | CASSFFPPRGGNEKLFF
TRBJ1-2 | NA | TRBV19 | NA | TGTGCCAGTACCGATATCGACTATGGCTACACCTTC | CASTDIDYGYTF
TRBJ1-1 | TRBD1 | TRBV6-5 | NA | TGTGCCAGCAGTTTACTCGACAGGGAAACTGAAGCTTTCTTT | CASSLLDRETEAFF
TRBJ2-5 | NA | TRBV3-1 | many | TGTGCCAGCAGCCAAGGTCAGCGGACAGAGACCCAGTACTTC | CASSQGQRTETQYF
TRBJ1-2 | TRBD1 | TRBV30 | few | TGTGCCTGGAGTTTGGGACAGGCCTATGGCTACACCTTC | CAWSLGQAYGYTF
TRBJ1-1 | NA | TRBV5-1 | few | TGCGCCAGCAACGGAGGGATCGTGAACACTGAAGCTTTCTTT | CASNGGIVNTEAFF
TRBJ1-1 | TRBD1 | TRBV2 | many | TGTGCCAGCAGCCTCGGACAGGTGACTGAAGCTTTCTTT | CASSLGQVTEAFF
TRBJ1-1 | TRBD1 | TRBV28 | few | TGTGCCACCTTAGGACAGGGTGGAACTTTCTTT | CATLGQGGTFF
TRBJ2-1 | TRBD2 | TRBV27 | few | TGTGCCAGCACCAAAATCTCGATTAGCGGGAGGGTAACCTACAATGAGCAGTTCTTC | CASTKISISGRVTYNEQFF
TRBJ2-7 | NA | TRBV7-9 | NA | TGTGCCAGCAGCTTAGCGTGGTACAGAAACCCCCTATACGAGCAGTACTTC | CASSLAWYRNPLYEQYF
TRBJ2-5 | TRBD2 | TRBV6-5 | few | TGTGCCAGCAGTTACGGACTTTATAGCGGGAGAGGAGAGACCCAGTACTTC | CASSYGLYSGRGETQYF
TRBJ2-5 | NA | TRBV7-9 | NA | TGTGCCAGCAGCTCCCCCGCGAAGACCCAGTACTTC | CASSSPAKTQYF
TRBJ1-2 | NA | TRBV27 | NA | TGTGCCAGCAGTTTTTGGAGAAACTCTAACTATGGCTACACCTTC | CASSFWRNSNYGYTF
TRBJ1-1 | NA | TRBV2 | many | TGTGCCAGCAGTGCGTGGGCAGGAAACACTGAAGCTTTCTTT | CASSAWAGNTEAFF
TRBJ2-5 | NA | TRBV5-5 | NA | TGTGCCAGCAGCTCGTCAATCGAAACCCAGTACTTC | CASSSSIETQYF
TRBJ2-3 | NA | TRBV30 | few | TGTGCCTGGAGTGCGCGAGATACGCAGTATTTT | CAWSARDTQYF
TRBJ2-1 | TRBD1 | TRBV27 | NA | TGTGCCAGCACCAGGACAGGGGGGAGGGATGAGCAGTTCTTC | CASTRTGGRDEQFF
TRBJ2-7 | TRBD2 | TRBV20-1 | few | TGCAGTGCTAGGTCTAGCGGGAGGGTCGACGAGCAGTACTTC | CSARSSGRVDEQYF